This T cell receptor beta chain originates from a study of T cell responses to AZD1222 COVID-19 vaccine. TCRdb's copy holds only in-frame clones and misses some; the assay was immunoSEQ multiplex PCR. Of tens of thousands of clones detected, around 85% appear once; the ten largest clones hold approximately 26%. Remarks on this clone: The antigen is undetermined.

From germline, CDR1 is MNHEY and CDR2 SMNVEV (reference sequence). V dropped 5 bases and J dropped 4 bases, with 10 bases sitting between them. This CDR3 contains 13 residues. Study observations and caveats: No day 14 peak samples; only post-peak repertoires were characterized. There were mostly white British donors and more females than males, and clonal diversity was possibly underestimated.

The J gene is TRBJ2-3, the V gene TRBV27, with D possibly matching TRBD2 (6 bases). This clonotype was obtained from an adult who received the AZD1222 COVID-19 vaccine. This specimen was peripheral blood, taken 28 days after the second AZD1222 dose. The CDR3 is CASSRDFADTQYF. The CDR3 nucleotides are TGTGCCAGCAGTCGGGACTTTGCAGATACGCAGTATTTT.